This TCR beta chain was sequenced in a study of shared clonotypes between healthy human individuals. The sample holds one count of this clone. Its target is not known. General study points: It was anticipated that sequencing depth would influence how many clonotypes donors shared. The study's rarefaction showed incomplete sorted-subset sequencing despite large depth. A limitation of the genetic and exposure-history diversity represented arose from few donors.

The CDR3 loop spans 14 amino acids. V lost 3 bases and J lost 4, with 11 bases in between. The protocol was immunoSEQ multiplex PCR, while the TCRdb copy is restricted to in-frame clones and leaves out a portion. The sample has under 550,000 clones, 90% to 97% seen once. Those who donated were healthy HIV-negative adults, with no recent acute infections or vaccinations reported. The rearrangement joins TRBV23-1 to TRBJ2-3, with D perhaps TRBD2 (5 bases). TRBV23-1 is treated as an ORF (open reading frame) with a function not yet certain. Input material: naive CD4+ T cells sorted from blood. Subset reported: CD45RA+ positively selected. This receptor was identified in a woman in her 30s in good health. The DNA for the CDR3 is TGCGCCAGCAGTCAGAGCCCGGGATCAGATACGCAGTATTTT. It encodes CASSQSPGSDTQYF.